The present T cell receptor (beta chain) was sequenced within a study of vaccination and CD4 T cells after COVID-19. Study summary: The convalescents comprised six males and four females, two of them Hispanic. General study results and limits: 304 of 307 vaccine-specific clones from convalescent patients were spike mono-reactive. Among those convalescent, a median about 90% of reactive clones emerged solely post-vaccination.

Regarding this clonotype: Its antigen is unidentified.

Sample treatment: roughly 10-day PBMC culture with coronavirus spike peptide pools or control peptides (ViraFEST assay). Using peptide pools, antigen-specific T cells were expanded in ViraFEST before TCRs were sequenced. The CDR3 has 14 amino acids. From germline, CDR1 is MNHNS and CDR2 SASEGT. Between the trimmed V and J ends, which lost 7 bases and 1 base, there was a span of 14 bases. The Oncomine TCR Beta short-read assay was applied to DNA of cultured CD4+ T cells. One entry per CDR3 protein results from TCRdb running MiXCR on the PCR reads. The table records 15,000 to 19,000 distinct CDR3 sequences, around 60% of them present only once.

The sequence came from a human donor who had recovered from COVID-19. The rearrangement uses TRBV6-1 and TRBJ2-7; D gene uncertain. Material for sequencing was CD4+ T cells from blood, cultured in vitro. CDR3 in DNA: TGTGCCAGCACTTCTGGCCGATTTTCCTACGAGCAGTACTTC. Amino acids: CASTSGRFSYEQYF.